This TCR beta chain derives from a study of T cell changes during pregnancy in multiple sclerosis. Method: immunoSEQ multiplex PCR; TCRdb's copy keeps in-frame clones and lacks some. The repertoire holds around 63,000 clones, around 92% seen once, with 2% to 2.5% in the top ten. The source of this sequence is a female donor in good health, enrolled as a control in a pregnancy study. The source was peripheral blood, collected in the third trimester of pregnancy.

This CDR3 is CASSLFGGLNTEAFF. CDR3 nucleotide sequence: TGTGCCAGCAGCTTGTTTGGAGGTTTGAACACTGAAGCTTTCTTT. This chain connects TRBV5-4 to TRBJ1-1; D is ambiguous. Trimming took off 1 base at V and 0 bases at J, with 10 bases between the two ends. CDR3 length equals 15 residues. Germline lookup yields CDR1 SGHNT and CDR2 YYREEE (reference sequence).